This T cell receptor (beta chain) was sequenced during a study of tumour-infiltrating T cells in Burkitt lymphoma. This clone came up a few times. V was clipped by 5 bases and J by 2 bases, with 16 bases between them. The CDR3 runs to 15 residues. The germline CDR1 and CDR2 sequences are SGHRS and YFSETQ. Profiled with immunoSEQ multiplex PCR; TCRdb holds only in-frame clones, not every one. Of 43,000 or so clones in the sample, more than 25% were seen once. The origin of this receptor is a human donor with Burkitt lymphoma. Specimen: tumor tissue. The chain recombines TRBV5-1 with TRBJ1-2; D is unclear. The CDR3 is CASRLGGSSNYGYTF. Here the CDR3 DNA reads TGCGCCAGCAGGCTGGGCGGCAGCTCAAACTATGGCTACACCTTC. The full variable domain, rest sourced from reference TRBV5-1 and TRBJ1-2, is KAGVTQTPRYLIKTRGQQVTLSCSPISGHRSVSWYQQTPGQGLQFLFEYFSETQRNKGNFPGRFSGRQFSNSRSEMNVSTLELGDSALYLCASRLGGSSNYGYTFGSGTRLTVV.